The source of this T cell receptor beta chain is a study of control samples from healthy donors and cancer patients. TCRdb's copy holds only in-frame clones and misses some; the assay was immunoSEQ multiplex PCR. Seen here are approximately 54,000 clones, almost 90% observed once, and the top ten hold over 35%. Trimming took off 4 bases at V and 3 bases at J, with 11 bases between the two ends. CDR1 and CDR2 from the germline V gene are SGHDN and FVKESK. CDR3 size: 14 residues. The sequence came from a man over 45 with head and neck cancer. The chain is built from TRBV14 and TRBJ2-3, with D possibly called TRBD1 or TRBD2 (5 bases each). Sequenced: PBMCs. CDR3: CASSRWGRTDTQYF. The CDR3, as DNA: TGTGCCAGCAGCCGTTGGGGACGTACAGATACGCAGTATTTT.